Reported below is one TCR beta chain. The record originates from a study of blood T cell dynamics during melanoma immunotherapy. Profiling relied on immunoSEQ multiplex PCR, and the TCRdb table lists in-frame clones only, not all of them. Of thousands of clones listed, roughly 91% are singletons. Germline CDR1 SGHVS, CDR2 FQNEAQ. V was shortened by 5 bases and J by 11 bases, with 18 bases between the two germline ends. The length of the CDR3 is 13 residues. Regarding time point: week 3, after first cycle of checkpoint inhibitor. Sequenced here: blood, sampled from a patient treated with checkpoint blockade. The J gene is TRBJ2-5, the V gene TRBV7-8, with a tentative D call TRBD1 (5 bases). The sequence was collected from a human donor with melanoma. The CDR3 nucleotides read TGTGCCAGCAGCAAAGTCAGGGTCCAAGAGCAGTACTTC. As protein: CASSKVRVQEQYF. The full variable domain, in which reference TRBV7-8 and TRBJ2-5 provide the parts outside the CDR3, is GAGVSQSPRYKVAKRGQDVALRCDPISGHVSLFWYQQALGQGPEFLTYFQNEAQLDKSGLPSDRFFAERPEGSVSTLKIQRTQQEDSAVYLCASSKVRVQEQYFGPGTRLLVL.